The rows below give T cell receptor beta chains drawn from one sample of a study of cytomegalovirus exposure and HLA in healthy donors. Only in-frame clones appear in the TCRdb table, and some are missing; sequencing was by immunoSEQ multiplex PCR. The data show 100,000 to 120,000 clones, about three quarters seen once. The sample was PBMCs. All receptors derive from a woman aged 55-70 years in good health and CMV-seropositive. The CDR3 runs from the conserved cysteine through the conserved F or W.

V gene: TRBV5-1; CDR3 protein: CASSLSADSGIGDTQYF
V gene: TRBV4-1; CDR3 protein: CASSHGETEAFF
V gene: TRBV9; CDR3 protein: CASSMGTDEAFF
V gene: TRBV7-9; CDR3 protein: CAIAPAGPSRNEQFF
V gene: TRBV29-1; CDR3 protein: CSVGGRRGADTQYF
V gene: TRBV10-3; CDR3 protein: CAITTQPGQGTDTQYF
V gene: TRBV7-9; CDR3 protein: CASSTSGRSDTGELFF
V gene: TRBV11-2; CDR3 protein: CASSLTNRQSSYNEQFF
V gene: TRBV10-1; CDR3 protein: CASSEFRDQETQYF
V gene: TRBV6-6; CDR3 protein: CASSLDRASETQYF
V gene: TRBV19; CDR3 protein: CASTPGYDRRYNEQFF
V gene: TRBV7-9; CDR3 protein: CASSLPLLGTEAFF
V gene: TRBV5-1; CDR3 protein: CASSLDLGRSGEQYF
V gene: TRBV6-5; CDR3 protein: CASRYTSGANYEQYF
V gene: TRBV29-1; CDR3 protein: CSVAMGQGNYGYTF
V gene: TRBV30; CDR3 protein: CAWSTVGELFF
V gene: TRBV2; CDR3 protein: CASSASTGRGQPQHF
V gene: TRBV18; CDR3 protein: CASSPEIAGEQYF